These 17 T cell receptor beta chains were all obtained from the same sample, sequenced in a study of preoperative IRX-2 immunotherapy in early breast cancer. Clones were read by immunoSEQ multiplex PCR, and TCRdb kept only the in-frame ones, dropping some. The repertoire holds 20,000 to 30,000 clones, approximately 81% seen once, with roughly 6.8% in the top ten. Treatment meaning: preoperative locoregional IRX-2 cytokine immunotherapy. The material was lymph node tissue, obtained after IRX-2 immunotherapy. All receptors derive from a human donor with breast cancer.

This chain connects TRBV19 to TRBJ2-7; 12 bases map to TRBD1. The CDR3 contains 13 residues. CDR1 and CDR2 (germline): LNHDA, SQIVND (reference sequence). Trimming cost V 9 bases and J 6 bases; bases outside gene matches: 6. The CDR3 protein is CASQGQGAGEQYF. In DNA form, the CDR3 reads TGTGCCAGCCAGGGACAGGGGGCCGGCGAGCAGTACTTC.

The V and J genes are TRBV11-3 and TRBJ2-7, with 13 bases fitting TRBD2. The length of the CDR3 is 14 residues. The junction had 4 bases not matched to a gene; V was cut back by 7 bases and J by 4 bases. Germline lookup yields CDR1 SGHNT and CDR2 YENEEA. CDR3 region: CASIRTSGSYEQYF. The DNA for the CDR3 is TGTGCCAGCATCCGGACTAGCGGGAGTTACGAGCAGTACTTC.

In this sample, this clone turned up once. This chain joins TRBV6-8 and TRBJ2-1; 7 nucleotides agree with TRBD1. J was trimmed by 1 base and V by 10 bases; bases with no gene match: 4. Germline V gene data show CDR1 as MNHGY and CDR2 as SAAAGT. This CDR3 spans 13 amino acids. The CDR3 sequence: CATRTGSYNEQFF. DNA for the CDR3: TGTGCCACCAGGACAGGATCCTACAATGAGCAGTTCTTC.

The genes are TRBV19 and TRBJ1-3; possible D gene TRBD1, 5 bases. This CDR3 is built from 15 residues. The germline V and J ends were trimmed by 5 bases and 0 bases, with 11 bases remaining between them. Germline V gene data show CDR1 as LNHDA and CDR2 as SQIVND (reference sequence). This chain's CDR3 is CASSVRQSSGNTIYF. The CDR3 DNA follows: TGTGCCAGTAGTGTACGACAGAGCTCTGGAAACACCATATATTTT.

V usage is TRBV28 and J usage is TRBJ2-4, with a tentative D call TRBD1 (6 bases). Per germline, CDR1 MDHEN and CDR2 SYDVKM. CDR3 length: 14 residues. The V and J ends lost 6 bases and 6 bases respectively, with 15 bases between them. CDR3 loop: CASSTGQILNIQYF. The CDR3 nucleotides read TGTGCCAGCAGCACGGGACAAATCTTAAACATTCAGTACTTC. Using reference TRBV28 and TRBJ2-4 for the parts outside the CDR3, the full variable domain is DVKVTQSSRYLVKRTGEKVFLECVQDMDHENMFWYRQDPGLGLRLIYFSYDVKMKEKGDIPEGYSVSREKKERFSLILESASTNQTSMYLCASSTGQILNIQYFGAGTRLSVL.

With regard to this clone: The junction shows a germline mismatch at one end, possibly a read error. This chain connects TRBV10-2 to TRBJ1-1; D might be TRBD1 (6 bases). Germline CDR1 is WSHSY and CDR2 is SAAADI. CDR3 length: 15 amino acids. CDR3 DNA sequence: TGCGCCAGCAGTATGGGGGGGGCCATGAAGACTGAAGCTTTCTTT. Translating gives CASSMGGAMKTEAFF.

This clone has just a few counts. The rearrangement uses TRBV11-3 and TRBJ1-5, with TRBD1 as a possible D gene (5 bases). The length of the CDR3 is 15 residues. The germline gives CDR1 SGHNT, CDR2 YENEEA. Trimming took 4 bases from V and 2 from J, leaving 12 bases between them. CDR3: CASSSLVGGNQPQHF. As DNA, the CDR3 is TGTGCCAGCAGCTCCCTGGTAGGGGGCAATCAGCCCCAGCATTTT.

The rearrangement uses TRBV30 and TRBJ1-1; tentatively, D is TRBD1 (6 bases). Germline V lookup: CDR1 GTSNPN, CDR2 SVGIG (reference sequence). The CDR3 sequence is 14 residues long. V was shortened by 1 base and J by 1 base, with 10 bases between the two germline ends. The CDR3 nucleotides are TGTGCCTGGAGTGGGGACAAGGGGAACACTGAAGCTTTCTTT. It is translated as CAWSGDKGNTEAFF.

The chain combines TRBV6-8 with TRBJ2-3; no reliable D call. The germline V gene encodes CDR1 MNHGY and CDR2 SAAAGT. The germline V and J ends were trimmed by 6 bases and 1 base, with 17 bases remaining between them. This CDR3 has 16 residues. The CDR3 loop reads CASSSDRMAGTDTQYF. The CDR3 coding sequence is TGTGCCAGCAGCTCGGATAGGATGGCCGGCACAGATACGCAGTATTTT.

The J gene is TRBJ1-5, the V gene TRBV6-8; D not resolved. The length of the CDR3 is 14 residues. Deletions cut 2 bases from V and 2 bases from J, with 7 bases between. Germline V lookup: CDR1 MNHGY, CDR2 SAAAGT. The DNA for the CDR3 is TGTGCCAGCAGTTACGTAGTGGGCAATCAGCCCCAGCATTTT. It translates to CASSYVVGNQPQHF.

The V gene is TRBV28, the J gene TRBJ1-1; D remains ambiguous. The CDR3 runs to 12 residues. The V end lost 5 bases, the J end lost 5 bases, and 9 bases lay between the germline ends. Germline V gene data show CDR1 as MDHEN and CDR2 as SYDVKM. CDR3 residues: CASSIAETEAFF. The CDR3 bases are TGTGCCAGCAGTATCGCAGAGACTGAAGCTTTCTTT. Based on the CDR3 plus reference TRBV28 and TRBJ1-1, the full variable domain is DVKVTQSSRYLVKRTGEKVFLECVQDMDHENMFWYRQDPGLGLRLIYFSYDVKMKEKGDIPEGYSVSREKKERFSLILESASTNQTSMYLCASSIAETEAFFGQGTRLTVV.

The rearrangement uses TRBV7-5 and TRBJ2-5; the table calls TRBD2, which could not be checked here. TRBV7-5 is marked as a pseudogene. The CDR3 runs 17 residues. The CDR3 reads CASSLYSRRPDQETQYF. DNA for the CDR3: TGTGCCAGCAGCTTGTACTCGCGGCGGCCCGACCAAGAGACCCAGTACTTC.

This chain connects TRBV5-1 to TRBJ1-2; perhaps TRBD1 as D (5 bases). Germline assignment: CDR1 SGHRS and CDR2 YFSETQ. The CDR3 extends over 15 amino acids. The ends were cut back, 2 bases at V and 7 bases at J, with 18 bases in the middle. The CDR3 reads CASSFSAQGLFGYTF. DNA of the CDR3: TGCGCCAGCAGCTTTTCCGCCCAGGGACTGTTTGGCTACACCTTC.

The chain employs TRBV28 and TRBJ2-4; no firm D call. The CDR3 runs 15 residues. V lost 10 bases and J 2 bases, leaving 18 bases between the germline ends. Germline CDR1 is MDHEN and CDR2 is SYDVKM. Here the CDR3 DNA reads TGTGCCAACTGGCCACCGGTTGGGACCAAAAACATTCAGTACTTC. It specifies CANWPPVGTKNIQYF.

J is TRBJ2-3 and V is TRBV6-8; TRBD2 aligns across 10 bases. The CDR3 spans 16 residues. Germline trimming cut 5 bases from V and 5 bases from J; bases unmatched to any gene: 10. In germline, CDR1 is MNHGY, CDR2 SAAAGT. The CDR3 DNA sequence: TGTGCCAGCAGTGGAAACCAACTAGCGGGACGAGATACGCAGTATTTT. It yields the protein CASSGNQLAGRDTQYF.

The rearrangement uses TRBV7-1 and TRBJ1-2; 8 bases are a match to TRBD1. TRBV7-1 is labeled an ORF, and its function is uncertain. This CDR3 has 15 residues. J gave up 8 bases and V 8 bases, and 16 bases lay outside the gene matches. CDR3 DNA: TGTGCCAGCGGTTATGCCATCGGACAGGGCAGGGGCTACACCTTC. Translation: CASGYAIGQGRGYTF.

The chain joins TRBV6-4 to TRBJ1-5; D is unresolved. The CDR3 totals 15 residues. Per germline, CDR1 MRHNA and CDR2 SNTAGT. V was trimmed by 5 bases and J by 2 bases, leaving 13 bases between them. This CDR3 is CASSYAAGGNQPQHF. CDR3 coding DNA: TGTGCCAGCAGTTACGCGGCAGGTGGCAATCAGCCCCAGCATTTT.